The 23 T cell receptor beta chains in this list originate from one sample, sequenced in a study of blood T cell repertoires in COVID-19. The table came from immunoSEQ multiplex PCR; TCRdb's copy has only in-frame clones and leaves some out. This table holds 200,000 or so clones, about 80% found once. Input material: peripheral blood. All receptors derive from a man aged 25 to 40 with active or convalescent COVID-19.

The chain is built from TRBV19 and TRBJ1-2; possibly TRBD1 for D (5 bases). Per germline, CDR1 LNHDA and CDR2 SQIVND (reference sequence). V dropped 2 bases and J dropped 4 bases, with 14 bases sitting between them. The CDR3 is 15 amino acids. CDR3 sequence: CASSIKIGTSYGYTF. As DNA, the CDR3 is TGTGCCAGTAGTATAAAGATCGGGACTTCCTATGGCTACACCTTC.

This chain connects TRBV29-1 to TRBJ1-2, with TRBD1 matching 9 bases. V shed 3 bases, J shed 4 bases, and the junction held 6 bases outside the gene matches. This CDR3 region has 14 residues. Germline V gene lookup returns CDR1 SQVTM and CDR2 ANQGSEA. This CDR3 reads CSVEPGQGSYGYTF. As DNA, the CDR3 is TGCAGCGTTGAGCCGGGACAGGGATCCTATGGCTACACCTTC.

The CDR3 DNA reads TGTGCCAGCAGCCGCGGGGGGGGCTACGAGCAGTACTTC. As protein: CASSRGGGYEQYF. V gene TRBV7-8 combines with J gene TRBJ2-7, with TRBD2 matching over 9 bases. The V segment lost 5 bases and the J segment 3 bases; nucleotides outside the gene matches: 2. The CDR3 length is 13 residues. Germline loops: CDR1 SGHVS, CDR2 FQNEAQ.

This chain joins TRBV7-2 and TRBJ2-7; 7 positions match TRBD2. V shed 5 bases, J shed 2 bases, and the junction held 9 bases outside the gene matches. This CDR3 is 15 amino acids long. Germline values: CDR1 SGHTA, CDR2 FQGNSA. The CDR3 reads CASSERGVKAYEQYF. For the CDR3, the DNA is TGTGCCAGCAGCGAGCGGGGCGTCAAAGCCTACGAGCAGTACTTC.

The chain uses TRBV5-6 and TRBJ2-1; 8 nucleotides line up with TRBD2. V lost 1 base and J lost 7; bases outside the gene matches: 7. The CDR3 length is 15 residues. Germline V lookup: CDR1 SGHDT, CDR2 YYEEEE. This chain's CDR3 is CASSLIRGRLNEQFF. The CDR3 DNA is TGTGCCAGCAGCTTGATTCGCGGGAGGTTGAATGAGCAGTTCTTC.

The rearrangement uses TRBV6-1 and TRBJ1-5; D is undetermined. Germline V lookup: CDR1 MNHNS, CDR2 SASEGT. The CDR3 runs 16 residues. V lost 1 base and J lost 2, with 12 bases in between. The CDR3 reads CASSEGRSWGNQPQHF. CDR3 DNA sequence: TGTGCCAGCAGTGAAGGGAGGTCGTGGGGCAATCAGCCCCAGCATTTT.

The gene calls are TRBV9 and TRBJ2-5, with D tentatively TRBD2 (6 bases). From germline, CDR1 is SGDLS and CDR2 YYNGEE. The CDR3 is made up of 16 amino acids. Trimming took 0 bases from V and 4 from J, leaving 16 bases between them. The CDR3 region has the DNA TGTGCCAGCAGCGTAGATGGTGGCGGGCGGGGAGAGACCCAGTACTTC. Its translation: CASSVDGGGRGETQYF.

The J gene is TRBJ1-5, the V gene TRBV6-5; 8 nucleotides align to TRBD1. The length of the CDR3 is 14 residues. In germline, CDR1 is MNHEY, CDR2 SVGAGI. The V gene end was trimmed by 6 bases and the J gene end by 2 bases; junction bases not matched to a gene: 3. In nucleotides, the CDR3 is TGTGCCAGCAGCGGACAGGGCCGCAATCAGCCCCAGCATTTT. Encoded protein: CASSGQGRNQPQHF.

The chain has TRBV4-2 and TRBJ2-3, with a tentative D call TRBD1 (5 bases). The CDR3 sequence is 16 residues long. CDR1 is LGHNA and CDR2 is YNFKEQ in the germline V gene. Trimming took off 2 bases at V and 2 bases at J, with 14 bases between the two ends. This CDR3 reads CASSQQEDGHTDTQYF. The CDR3 DNA reads as TGTGCCAGCAGCCAACAGGAAGACGGACACACAGATACGCAGTATTTT.

The gene calls are TRBV10-2 and TRBJ2-3; D not resolved. This CDR3 has 14 amino acids. Germline values: CDR1 WSHSY, CDR2 SAAADI. Trimming removed 5 bases at V and 1 base at J, with 10 bases between. CDR3: CASSQIYGTDTQYF. CDR3 coding DNA: TGCGCCAGCAGTCAGATATACGGCACAGATACGCAGTATTTT.

The chain couples TRBV25-1 to TRBJ2-7, with a tentative D call TRBD1 (6 bases). Germline V gene data show CDR1 as MGHDK and CDR2 as SYGVNS. The CDR3 length is 14 residues. V was cut by 3 bases and J by 0 bases, with 9 bases left in between. This chain's CDR3 is CASSDDRTSYEQYF. DNA for the CDR3: TGTGCCAGCAGTGACGACAGGACCTCCTACGAGCAGTACTTC.

This clone has a single count. The chain couples TRBV19 to TRBJ1-1, with no clear D. The CDR3 extends over 15 amino acids. Trimming took off 7 bases at V and 1 base at J, with 16 bases between the two ends. From germline, CDR1 is LNHDA and CDR2 SQIVND (reference sequence). CDR3 sequence: CASIMGAGGNTEAFF. CDR3 coding DNA: TGTGCCAGTATCATGGGAGCAGGTGGGAACACTGAAGCTTTCTTT.

This chain uses TRBV30 with TRBJ2-5, with D possibly matching TRBD1 (6 bases). V was clipped by 2 bases and J by 5 bases, with 15 bases between them. The CDR3 is made up of 14 amino acids. Germline lookup yields CDR1 GTSNPN and CDR2 SVGIG (reference sequence). CDR3 sequence reads: CAWSPGTTWETQYF. CDR3 sequence (DNA): TGTGCCTGGAGTCCCGGGACAACCTGGGAGACCCAGTACTTC. Based on the CDR3 plus reference TRBV30 and TRBJ2-5, the full variable domain is SQTIHQWPATLVQPVGSPLSLECTVEGTSNPNLYWYRQAAGRGLQLLFYSVGIGQISSEVPQNLSASRPQDRQFILSSKKLLLSDSGFYLCAWSPGTTWETQYFGPGTRLLVL.

For the CDR3, the DNA is TGTGCCAGCAGGGAGACGGGGGGAGGCTATGGCTACACCTTC. Its protein product is CASRETGGGYGYTF. J is TRBJ1-2 and V is TRBV28, with a tentative D call TRBD1 (5 bases). Trimming took 6 bases from V and 4 from J, leaving 15 bases between them. Germline values: CDR1 MDHEN, CDR2 SYDVKM. The CDR3 is 14 residues long.

The chain employs TRBV5-1 and TRBJ2-3, with 12 bases matching TRBD1. The germline V gene has CDR1 SGHRS and CDR2 YFSETQ. After removal of 0 bases from V and 6 bases from J, the junction contained 8 bases not matched to a gene. The length of the CDR3 is 17 residues. The CDR3 DNA reads as TGCGCCAGCAGCTTGGCGGGGACAGGGGGCTTTCGGGATACGCAGTATTTT. Translation: CASSLAGTGGFRDTQYF. The whole variable domain, remainder taken from reference TRBV5-1 and TRBJ2-3, is KAGVTQTPRYLIKTRGQQVTLSCSPISGHRSVSWYQQTPGQGLQFLFEYFSETQRNKGNFPGRFSGRQFSNSRSEMNVSTLELGDSALYLCASSLAGTGGFRDTQYFGPGTRLTVL.

This chain connects TRBV19 to TRBJ1-2, with 9 bases matching TRBD1. Germline CDR1 and CDR2: LNHDA and SQIVND (reference sequence). The CDR3 extends over 14 amino acids. The V gene end was trimmed by 8 bases and the J gene end by 4 bases; junction bases not matched to a gene: 8. The DNA for the CDR3 is TGTGCCAGTCGCCACCGGGACAGGGCCTATGGCTACACCTTC. Amino acids: CASRHRDRAYGYTF.

The V and J genes are TRBV6-5 and TRBJ2-7; tentative D call: TRBD1 (6 bases). V gave up 7 bases and J gave up 6 bases, with 19 bases separating them. This CDR3 is 14 amino acids long. CDR1 is MNHEY, CDR2 SVGAGI, per germline. The CDR3 loop is CASTPRTGSGEQYV. The CDR3 DNA follows: TGTGCCAGCACTCCCCGTACAGGGTCGGGCGAGCAGTACGTC.

This clone was seen only a few times. The sample contains more than one DNA sequence encoding this CDR3. This chain joins TRBV28 and TRBJ1-2; D perhaps matches TRBD1 (6 bases). The CDR3 spans 13 residues. With 3 bases removed from V and 5 bases from J, the gap between germline ends came to 10 bases. Germline CDR1 reads MDHEN; CDR2 reads SYDVKM. The CDR3 nucleotides are TGTGCCAGCAGTTTGTACAGGGCGTATGGCTACACCTTC. Encoded protein: CASSLYRAYGYTF.

The J gene is TRBJ1-2, the V gene TRBV27, with 7 positions matching TRBD1. The CDR3 sequence is 16 residues long. The V gene's germline CDR1 is MNHEY and CDR2 SMNVEV (reference sequence). V shed 0 bases, J shed 4 bases, and the junction held 8 bases outside the gene matches. DNA of the CDR3: TGTGCCAGCAGTTTATCGTCCCGGGGACAGATCTATGGCTACACCTTC. Translation: CASSLSSRGQIYGYTF.

The chain couples TRBV5-6 to TRBJ1-2; TRBD1 matches 7 bases. Germline V gene lookup returns CDR1 SGHDT and CDR2 YYEEEE. After removal of 3 bases from V and 0 bases from J, the junction contained 8 bases not matched to a gene. This CDR3 has 16 amino acids. The DNA for the CDR3 is TGTGCCAGCAGCTCCGACACAGGGGTTGCTAACTATGGCTACACCTTC. It yields the protein CASSSDTGVANYGYTF.

In this sample, this clone turned up a few times. The chain combines TRBV9 with TRBJ2-7; the match to TRBD2 covers 10 bases. V shed 2 bases and J 7 bases; nucleotides not matched to a gene: 9. The V gene's germline CDR1 is SGDLS and CDR2 YYNGEE. The CDR3 totals 15 residues. CDR3 DNA sequence: TGTGCCAGCAGCGTCGTGAGCGGGAGGGCCGAAGAGCAGTACTTC. Amino acids: CASSVVSGRAEEQYF. The whole variable domain, filled in from reference TRBV9 and TRBJ2-7, reads DSGVTQTPKHLITATGQRVTLRCSPRSGDLSVYWYQQSLDQGLQFLIQYYNGEERAKGNILERFSAQQFPDLHSELNLSSLELGDSALYFCASSVVSGRAEEQYFGPGTRLTVT.

The rearrangement joins TRBV29-1 to TRBJ1-5; 7 positions agree with TRBD1. The length of the CDR3 is 16 residues. CDR1 and CDR2 from the germline V gene are SQVTM and ANQGSEA. V was clipped by 4 bases and J by 1 base; unmatched bases: 10. The CDR3 nucleotides are TGCAGCGTTGGGGACAGCTTCCCCGGAAGCAATCAGCCCCAGCATTTT. Translating gives CSVGDSFPGSNQPQHF.

The chain recombines TRBV27 with TRBJ1-1, with D possibly TRBD1 on 6 matching bases. CDR3 length: 16 amino acids. V was pared by 1 base and J by 2 bases, with 14 bases between. Germline-derived CDR1 and CDR2 are MNHEY and SMNVEV (reference sequence). CDR3 sequence: CASSLWSEGGNTEAFF. The CDR3, as DNA: TGTGCCAGCAGTTTATGGTCCGAAGGGGGAAACACTGAAGCTTTCTTT.